Here is one TCR beta chain with its context. This entry belongs to a study of T cells expressing NK-cell markers. TCRdb re-analyzed the 5' RACE reads; it lists each CDR3 protein once, without DNA. The table for this sample gives around 260,000 distinct CDR3 sequences. The CDR3 extends over 16 amino acids. The chain joins TRBV12-3 or TRBV12-4 to TRBJ2-2; TCRdb designates TRBD2, a call that cannot be tested without DNA. The TCR comes from a woman aged 18 to 69 in good health. Material for sequencing was blood T cells: a sorted CD56 or NKG2C T cell subset, CD4+ or CD8+ T cells, or bulk PBMC T cells (not recorded which). CDR3 amino acids: CASSGTLLATTGELFF.